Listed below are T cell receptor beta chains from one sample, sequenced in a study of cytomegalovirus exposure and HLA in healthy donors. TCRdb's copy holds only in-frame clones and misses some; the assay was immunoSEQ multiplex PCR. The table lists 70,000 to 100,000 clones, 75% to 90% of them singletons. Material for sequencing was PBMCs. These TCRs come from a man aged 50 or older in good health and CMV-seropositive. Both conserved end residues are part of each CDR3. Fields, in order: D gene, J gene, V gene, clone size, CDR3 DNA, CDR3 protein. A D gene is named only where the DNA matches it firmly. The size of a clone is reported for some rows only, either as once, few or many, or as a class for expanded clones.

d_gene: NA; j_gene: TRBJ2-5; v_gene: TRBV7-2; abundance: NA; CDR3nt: TGTGCCAGCAGCTTTACAAACCAAGAGACCCAGTACTTC; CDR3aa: CASSFTNQETQYF
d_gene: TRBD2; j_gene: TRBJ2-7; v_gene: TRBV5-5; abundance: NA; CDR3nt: TGTGCCAGCAGCTTATCGGGAGGCTACGAGCAGTACTTC; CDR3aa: CASSLSGGYEQYF
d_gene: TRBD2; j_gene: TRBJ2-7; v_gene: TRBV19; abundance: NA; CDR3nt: TGTGCCAGTAGTATGTGGGCTAGCGGGAGAGATAACTACGAGCAGTACTTC; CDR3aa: CASSMWASGRDNYEQYF
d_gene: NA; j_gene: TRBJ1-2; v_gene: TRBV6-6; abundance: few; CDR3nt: TGTGCCAGCAGTCAAGACAGGCCCTACCGTTTCGGCTACACCTTC; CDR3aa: CASSQDRPYRFGYTF
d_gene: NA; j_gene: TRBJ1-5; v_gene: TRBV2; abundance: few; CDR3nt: TGTGCCAGCAGTACCGAGGGGGAGCAGCCCCAGCATTTT; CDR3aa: CASSTEGEQPQHF
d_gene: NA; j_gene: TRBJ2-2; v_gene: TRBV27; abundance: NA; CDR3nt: TGTGCCAGCAGTCTCGGGACACTGAACACCGGGGAGCTGTTTTTT; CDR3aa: CASSLGTLNTGELFF
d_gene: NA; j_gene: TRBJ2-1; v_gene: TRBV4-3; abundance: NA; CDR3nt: TGCGCCAGCAGCCCGACTGGTTTCTCCTACAATGAGCAGTTCTTC; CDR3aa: CASSPTGFSYNEQFF
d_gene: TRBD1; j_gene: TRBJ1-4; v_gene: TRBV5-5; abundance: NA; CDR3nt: TGTGCCAGCAGAGACAGGGTTGAAAAACTGTTTTTT; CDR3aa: CASRDRVEKLFF
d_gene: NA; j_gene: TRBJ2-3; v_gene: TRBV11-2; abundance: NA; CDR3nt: TGTGCCAGCAGCTTTAGGGGGACAAGCACAGATACGCAGTATTTT; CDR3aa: CASSFRGTSTDTQYF
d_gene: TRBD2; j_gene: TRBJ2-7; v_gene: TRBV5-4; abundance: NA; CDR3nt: TGTGCCAGCAGCTTTAGCGGGACCGACGAGCAGTACTTC; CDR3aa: CASSFSGTDEQYF
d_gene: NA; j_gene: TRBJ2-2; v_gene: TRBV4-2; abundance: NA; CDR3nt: TGTGCCAGCAGCCAAGGAAGAGGTCCGAACACCGGGGAGCTGTTTTTT; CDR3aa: CASSQGRGPNTGELFF
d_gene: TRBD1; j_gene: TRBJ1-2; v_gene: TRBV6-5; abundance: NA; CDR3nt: TGTGCCAGCAGTTACCAAGACAGGGGGCGCGGCTACACCTTC; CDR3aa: CASSYQDRGRGYTF
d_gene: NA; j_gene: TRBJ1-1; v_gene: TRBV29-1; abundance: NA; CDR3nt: TGCAGCGCTGGGGGGGGATCTGGGAATGAAGCTTTCTTT; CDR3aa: CSAGGGSGNEAFF
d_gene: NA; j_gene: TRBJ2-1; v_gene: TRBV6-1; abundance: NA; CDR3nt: TGTGCCAGCAGTGACGGGACTGGCTACAATGAGCAGTTCTTC; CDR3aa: CASSDGTGYNEQFF
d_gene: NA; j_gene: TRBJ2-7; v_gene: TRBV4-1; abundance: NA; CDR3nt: TGCGCCAGCAGCCAAGAGGAGGGGTTGGACTACGAGCAGTACTTC; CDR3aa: CASSQEEGLDYEQYF
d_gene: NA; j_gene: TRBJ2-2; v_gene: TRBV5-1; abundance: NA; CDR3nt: TGCGCCAGCAGTCGGGGCAGGGGGGACACCGGGGAGCTGTTTTTT; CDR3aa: CASSRGRGDTGELFF
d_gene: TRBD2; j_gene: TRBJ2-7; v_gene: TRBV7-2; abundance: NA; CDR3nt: TGTGCCAGCACCCCTGGACTAGCGGGATCCTACGAGCAGTACTTC; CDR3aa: CASTPGLAGSYEQYF
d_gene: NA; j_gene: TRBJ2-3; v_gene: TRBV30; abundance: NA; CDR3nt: TGTGCCTGGAAAAGCGGAACTAGCACAGATACGCAGTATTTT; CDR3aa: CAWKSGTSTDTQYF
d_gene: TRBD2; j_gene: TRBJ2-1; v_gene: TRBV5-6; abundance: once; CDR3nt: TGTGCCAGCAGCCTGCTCCAGGGAGGGCACAATGAGCAGTTCTTC; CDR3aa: CASSLLQGGHNEQFF
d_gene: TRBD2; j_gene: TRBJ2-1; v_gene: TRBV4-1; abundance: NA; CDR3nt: TGCGCCAGCAGCCGATACGGACTAGCGGGAGGGAGGGGCAATGAGCAGTTCTTC; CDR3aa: CASSRYGLAGGRGNEQFF
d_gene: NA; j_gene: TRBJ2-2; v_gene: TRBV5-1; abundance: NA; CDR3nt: TGCGCCAGCAGCTTGGGGGGGCTAGGCACCGGGGAGCTGTTTTTT; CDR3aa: CASSLGGLGTGELFF
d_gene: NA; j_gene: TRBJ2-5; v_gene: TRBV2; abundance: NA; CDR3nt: TGTGCCAGCAGTGAAGCGTCTGGCGGTCCTGGCGCGCAGTACTTC; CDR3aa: CASSEASGGPGAQYF
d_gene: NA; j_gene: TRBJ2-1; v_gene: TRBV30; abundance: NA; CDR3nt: TGTGCCTGGAGTGTAGGAGGTGAGCAGTTCTTC; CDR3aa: CAWSVGGEQFF
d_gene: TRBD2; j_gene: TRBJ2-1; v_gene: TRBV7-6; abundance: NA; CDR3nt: TGTGCCAGCAGCCCTTTTAAGGAGGGAGGGAGGAATGAGCAGTTCTTC; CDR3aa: CASSPFKEGGRNEQFF
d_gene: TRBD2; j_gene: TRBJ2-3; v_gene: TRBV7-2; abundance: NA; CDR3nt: TGTGCCAGCAGCCAGCAATCCGGGACTAGCGGGAGCACAGATACGCAGTATTTT; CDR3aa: CASSQQSGTSGSTDTQYF
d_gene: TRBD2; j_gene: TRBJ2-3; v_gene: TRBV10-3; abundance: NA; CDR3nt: TGTGCCATCAGTGGGAATAGCGGGATCACAGATACGCAGTATTTT; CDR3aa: CAISGNSGITDTQYF
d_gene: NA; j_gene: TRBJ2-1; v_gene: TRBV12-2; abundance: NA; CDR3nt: TGTGCAAGTCGCTTTGGGACTAGCGAATTTAACAATGAGCAGTTCTTC; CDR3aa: CASRFGTSEFNNEQFF
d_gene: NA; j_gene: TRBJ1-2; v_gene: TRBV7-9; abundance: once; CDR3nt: TGTTCCAGCAGCTTAGATTTGCTAGACTATGGCTACACCTTC; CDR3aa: CSSSLDLLDYGYTF
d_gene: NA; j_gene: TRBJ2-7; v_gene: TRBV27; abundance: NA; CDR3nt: TGTGCCAGCAGTTTATCTGGGCGAAACGAGCAGTACTTC; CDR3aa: CASSLSGRNEQYF
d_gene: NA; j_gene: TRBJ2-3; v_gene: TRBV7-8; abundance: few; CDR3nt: TGTGCCAGCAGTAATACAGGTGCAGATACGCAGTATTTT; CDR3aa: CASSNTGADTQYF
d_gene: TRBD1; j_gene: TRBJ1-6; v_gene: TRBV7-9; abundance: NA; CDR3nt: TGTGCCAGCAGCGTATACCGGACAGGGAGCAATAATTCACCCCTCCACTTT; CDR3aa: CASSVYRTGSNNSPLHF
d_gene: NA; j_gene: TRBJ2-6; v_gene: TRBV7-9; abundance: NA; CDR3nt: TGTGCCAGCAGCCATATCTACTCTGGGGCCAACGGCCTGACTTTC; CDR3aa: CASSHIYSGANGLTF
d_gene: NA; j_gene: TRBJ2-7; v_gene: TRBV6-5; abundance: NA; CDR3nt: TGTGCCAGCAGTTACCGCAGGGAGCAGTACTTC; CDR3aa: CASSYRREQYF
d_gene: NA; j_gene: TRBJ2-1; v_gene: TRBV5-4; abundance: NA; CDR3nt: TGTGCCAGCAGCTTGGTTTCGCCGGGACACTACAATGAGCAGTTCTTC; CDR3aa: CASSLVSPGHYNEQFF
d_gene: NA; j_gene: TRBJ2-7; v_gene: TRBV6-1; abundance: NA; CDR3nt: TGTGCCAGCAGTTGGGGGAGGAGCTCCTACGAGCAGTACTTC; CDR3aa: CASSWGRSSYEQYF
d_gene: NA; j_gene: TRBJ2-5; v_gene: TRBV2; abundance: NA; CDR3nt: TGTGCCAGCAGTGGCGACAGGAGACAAGAGACCCAGTACTTC; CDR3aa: CASSGDRRQETQYF
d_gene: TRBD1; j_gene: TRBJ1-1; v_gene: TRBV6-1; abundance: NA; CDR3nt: TGTGCCAGCAGTCTTCAATCAGGGGGAAACACTGAAGCTTTCTTT; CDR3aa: CASSLQSGGNTEAFF
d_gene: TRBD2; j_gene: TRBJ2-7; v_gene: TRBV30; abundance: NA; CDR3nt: TGTGCCGCCGCCCTAGCGGACTACGAGCAGTACTTC; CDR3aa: CAAALADYEQYF
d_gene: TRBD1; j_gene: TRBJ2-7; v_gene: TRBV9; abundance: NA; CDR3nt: TGTGCCAGCAGCGGGGACAGGGCGAACTTC; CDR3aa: CASSGDRANF
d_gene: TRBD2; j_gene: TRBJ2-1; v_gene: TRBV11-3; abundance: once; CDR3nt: TGTGCCAGCACAGACGGGACTAGGTCTGTAAATGAGCAGTTCTTC; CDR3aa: CASTDGTRSVNEQFF
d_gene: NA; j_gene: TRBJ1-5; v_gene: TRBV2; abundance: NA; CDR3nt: TGTGCCAGCAGTGACGAGCCGAATCAGCCCCAGCATTTT; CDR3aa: CASSDEPNQPQHF
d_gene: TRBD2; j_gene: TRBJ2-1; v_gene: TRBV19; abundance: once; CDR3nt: TGTGCCAGTAGTATACTAGCGGGAGGGCCTGATGTACTCAATGAGCAGTTCTTC; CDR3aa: CASSILAGGPDVLNEQFF
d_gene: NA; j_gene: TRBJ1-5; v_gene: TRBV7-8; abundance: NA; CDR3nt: TGTGCCAGCAGCCTCCTGAGTCGAGGTAGCAATCAGCCCCAGCATTTT; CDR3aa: CASSLLSRGSNQPQHF
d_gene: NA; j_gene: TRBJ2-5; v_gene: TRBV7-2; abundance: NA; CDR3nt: TGTGCCAGCAGCTTAGCGTACGGGCTAGCAGCGGCGGAGACCCAGTACTTC; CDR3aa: CASSLAYGLAAAETQYF
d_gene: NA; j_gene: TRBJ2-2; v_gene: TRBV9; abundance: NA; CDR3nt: TGTGCCAGCAGCCCCCGAGGCTTAAACACCGGGGAGCTGTTTTTT; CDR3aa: CASSPRGLNTGELFF
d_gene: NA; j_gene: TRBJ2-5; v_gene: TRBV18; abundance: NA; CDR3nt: TGTGCCAGCTCACCCTATCGATTAGAGACCCAGTACTTC; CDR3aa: CASSPYRLETQYF
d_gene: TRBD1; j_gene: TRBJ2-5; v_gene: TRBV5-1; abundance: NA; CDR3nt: TGCGCCAGCAGCTTCCCCGGGACAGGGGGCCCATCATCTCAAGAGACCCAGTACTTC; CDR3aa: CASSFPGTGGPSSQETQYF
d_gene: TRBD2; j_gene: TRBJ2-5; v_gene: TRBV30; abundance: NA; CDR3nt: TGTGCCTGGAGTGGGGGGGGACCTCAAGAGACCCAGTACTTC; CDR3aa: CAWSGGGPQETQYF
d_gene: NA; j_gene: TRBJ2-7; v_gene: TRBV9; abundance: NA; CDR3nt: TGTGCCAGCAATTATCAGGGTTCCTACGAGCAGTACTTC; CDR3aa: CASNYQGSYEQYF